The entry that follows covers one T cell receptor (beta chain) sequence. The data were obtained in a study of blood T cell repertoires in COVID-19. V dropped 7 bases and J dropped 3; count of bases not matched to a gene: 6. The CDR3 is 15 amino acids. The germline CDR1 and CDR2 sequences are MDHEN and SYDVKM. Libraries were prepared by immunoSEQ multiplex PCR; TCRdb keeps only in-frame clonotypes and omits some of them. The sample records a few hundred thousand clones, more than 85% being singletons. The chain is built from TRBV28 and TRBJ2-1, with TRBD2 matching 10 bases. This TCR was recovered from a person aged 18 to 29 with COVID-19, enrolled during active disease. Material: peripheral blood. CDR3 DNA sequence: TGTGCCAGCAAACCTGGGACTAGCGTCTACAATGAGCAGTTCTTC. Amino acid sequence: CASKPGTSVYNEQFF.